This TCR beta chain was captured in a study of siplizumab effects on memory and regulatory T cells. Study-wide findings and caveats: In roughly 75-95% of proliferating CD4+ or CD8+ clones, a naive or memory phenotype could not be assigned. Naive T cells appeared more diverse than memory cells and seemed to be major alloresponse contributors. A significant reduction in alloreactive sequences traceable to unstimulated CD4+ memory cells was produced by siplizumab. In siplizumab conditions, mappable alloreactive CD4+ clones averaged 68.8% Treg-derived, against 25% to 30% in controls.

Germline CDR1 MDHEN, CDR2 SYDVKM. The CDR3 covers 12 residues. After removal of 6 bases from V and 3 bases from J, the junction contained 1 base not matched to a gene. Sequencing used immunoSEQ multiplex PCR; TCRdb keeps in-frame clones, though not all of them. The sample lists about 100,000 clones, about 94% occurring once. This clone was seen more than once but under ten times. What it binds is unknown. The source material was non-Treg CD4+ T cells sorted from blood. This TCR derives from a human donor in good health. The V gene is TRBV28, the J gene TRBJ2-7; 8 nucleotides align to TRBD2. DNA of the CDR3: TGTGCCAGCAGCCGGGAGGGCTACGAGCAGTACTTC. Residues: CASSREGYEQYF.